This TCR beta chain was sequenced during a study of blood T cell repertoires in COVID-19. About the research overall: Whether acute or convalescent, the COVID-19 samples came from the United States, Italy and Spain. T cells, B-cell-depleted T cells, or PBMCs provided the cDNA or gDNA that served as material.

The CDR3 is 16 residues long. Trimming removed 6 bases at V and 2 bases at J, with 19 bases between. Per the germline V gene, CDR1 is SGDLS and CDR2 is YYNGEE. This clone was seen only a few times. How the authors handled the data: Estimates of nucleated cell counts were drawn from the amplification of reference gene primers. Profiling relied on immunoSEQ multiplex PCR, and the TCRdb table lists in-frame clones only, not all of them. The V and J calls and clone size were taken over from that table, and D and trimming were inferred from the DNA. The table has about 100,000 clones, less than 90% seen once.

This rearrangement joins TRBV9 to TRBJ2-3; D might be TRBD1 (6 bases). Specimen: peripheral blood. This TCR was sampled from a man aged 60 to 75 with acute or convalescent COVID-19. CDR3 region: CASIHSPTGPTDTQYF. CDR3 coding DNA: TGTGCCAGCATACACTCCCCGACAGGTCCCACAGATACGCAGTATTTT.